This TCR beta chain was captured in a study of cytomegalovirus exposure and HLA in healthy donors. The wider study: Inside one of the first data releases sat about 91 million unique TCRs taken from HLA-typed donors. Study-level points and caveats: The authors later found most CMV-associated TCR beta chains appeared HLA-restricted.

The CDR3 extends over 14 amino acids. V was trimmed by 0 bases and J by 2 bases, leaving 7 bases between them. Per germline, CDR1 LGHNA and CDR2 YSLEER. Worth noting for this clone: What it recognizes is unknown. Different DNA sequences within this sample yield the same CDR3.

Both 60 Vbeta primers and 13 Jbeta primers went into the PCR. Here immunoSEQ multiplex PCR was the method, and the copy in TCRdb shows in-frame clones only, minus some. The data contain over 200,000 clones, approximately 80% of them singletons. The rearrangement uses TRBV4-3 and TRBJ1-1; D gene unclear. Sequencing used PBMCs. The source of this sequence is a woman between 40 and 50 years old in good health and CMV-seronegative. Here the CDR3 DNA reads TGCGCCAGCAGCCAAGACAGAGGTAACACTGAAGCTTTCTTT. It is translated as CASSQDRGNTEAFF.